These 9 T cell receptor beta chains share one sample of origin, sequenced in a study of quantifying T cell responses using KT2 cells. Looking at the study overall: TCR alpha and beta constant-region primers primed reverse transcription of RNA.

A single-stranded UMI oligo with SP2 sequence was ligated to cDNA 3' ends. The first PCR ran roughly 4 cycles with an equimolar RC1.1 and RC1.2 beta primer mix. Each CDR3 protein is one row after TCRdb ran MiXCR on the UMI-ligation and nested PCR reads. The sample holds around 44,000 distinct CDR3 sequences; 17% are singletons and the top ten take over 40%. Input material: PBMCs spiked with cells of the T cell clone KT2. Source of these receptors: a human donor.

This chain joins TRBV6-6 and TRBJ1-1; TRBD1 matches 8 bases. Trimming removed 6 bases from V and 1 base from J; junction bases left unmatched: 4. The CDR3 length is 14 residues. Germline CDR1 is MNHNY and CDR2 is SVGAGI (reference sequence). The CDR3 reads CASSDRGGNTEAFF. The CDR3 coding sequence is TGTGCCAGCAGCGACAGGGGAGGGAACACTGAAGCTTTCTTT.

Details on this clonotype: At one end, the junction sequence differs from germline, possibly due to a read error. The chain is built from TRBV29-1 and TRBJ2-7; D may match TRBD1 or TRBD2 (5 bases each). The CDR3 covers 12 residues. Germline CDR1 and CDR2: SQVTM and ANQGSEA. The CDR3 reads CSVEEGGRVRDF. CDR3 coding DNA: TGCAGCGTTGAAGAAGGTGGCAGGGTGCGGGACTTC.

V usage is TRBV12-3 or TRBV12-4 and J usage is TRBJ2-5; D is possibly TRBD1 (5 bases). The CDR3 consists of 13 residues. Trimming cost V 3 bases and J 3 bases, with 8 bases left between them. CDR3 sequence reads: CASSLGREETQYF. For the CDR3, the DNA is TGTGCCAGCAGTTTGGGCAGGGAAGAGACCCAGTACTTC.

This clonotype has a handful of counts. V is TRBV24-1 and J is TRBJ2-5; 10 bases are shared with TRBD1. Germline V gene lookup returns CDR1 KGHDR and CDR2 SFDVKD. V lost 1 base, J lost 1 base, and 2 bases stayed unmatched. The CDR3 totals 16 residues. As DNA, the CDR3 is TGTGCCACCAGTGATTTTGGGACAGGGGCCCAAGAGACCCAGTACTTC. This sequence encodes CATSDFGTGAQETQYF.

The V call is TRBV6-2 or TRBV6-3, the J call TRBJ2-3; 10 nucleotides agree with TRBD2. J was trimmed by 1 base and V by 4 bases; bases with no gene match: 5. The CDR3 spans 16 residues. The germline gives CDR1 MNHEY, CDR2 SVGEGT. The CDR3 reads CASSSYLAGGTDTQYF. As DNA, the CDR3 is TGTGCCAGCAGTTCCTACCTAGCGGGAGGCACAGATACGCAGTATTTT.

The rearrangement uses TRBV12-3 or TRBV12-4 and TRBJ2-6, with unresolved D. The V end was cut by 5 bases, the J end by 0 bases, with 11 bases between. The CDR3 length is 16 residues. CDR3: CASSPNPVSGANVLTF. Written as DNA, the CDR3 is TGTGCCAGCAGTCCTAATCCGGTCTCTGGGGCCAACGTCCTGACTTTC.

This clonotype turned up a few times. The rearrangement links TRBV10-3 to TRBJ2-7; D gene unclear. Trimming pared 0 bases from V and 9 bases from J, leaving 15 bases between. The CDR3 totals 14 residues. Germline V gene sequence: CDR1 ENHRY, CDR2 SYGVKD. The DNA of the CDR3 is TGTGCCATCAGTGAGTCTGGTACACCCCTCGGGCAGTACTTC. Protein: CAISESGTPLGQYF.

This clonotype was seen ten or more times. The chain employs TRBV6-5 and TRBJ1-2, with D tentatively TRBD1 (6 bases). Germline V gene data show CDR1 as MNHEY and CDR2 as SVGAGI. V lost 3 bases and J lost 6, with 8 bases in between. The CDR3 sequence is 12 residues long. CDR3 in amino acids: CASSYPGDGYTF. For the CDR3, the DNA is TGTGCCAGCAGTTATCCAGGGGATGGCTACACCTTC.

The V and J genes are TRBV12-3 or TRBV12-4 and TRBJ2-7; D gene ambiguous. The germline V and J ends were trimmed by 1 base and 4 bases, with 8 bases remaining between them. CDR3 length: 13 residues. CDR3 nucleotide sequence: TGTGCCAGCAGTTTAGGGGGATCTTACGAGCAGTACTTC. Its translation is CASSLGGSYEQYF.